Sequencing of this T cell receptor (beta chain) was carried out in a study of cytomegalovirus exposure and HLA in healthy donors. Whole-study context: The 95 to 150 validation repertoires used a platform that matched the one used for the approximately 670 first-cohort repertoires, as a later analysis reported.

A note on this clone: Its antigen is not identified.

Profiled with immunoSEQ multiplex PCR; TCRdb holds only in-frame clones, not every one. Among roughly 56,000 clones listed, nearly 90% were seen once. These donors were members of the roughly 120-subject validation cohort, a group separate from the approximately 670-subject first cohort. Study results and caveats: Through in vitro validation, a few CMV-associated chains were shown to be specific for CMV antigens.

Sequencing was carried out using PBMCs. This sequence originates from a woman younger than 35 in good health and CMV-seronegative.

The CDR3: CSISRDGGYEQYF. The CDR3 DNA reads as TGTTCCATCTCCCGGGACGGGGGGTACGAGCAGTACTTC. The gene calls are TRBV30 and TRBJ2-7; TRBD2 matches 7 bases. Germline V gene data show CDR1 as GTSNPN and CDR2 as SVGIG (reference sequence). The CDR3 runs to 13 residues.